The 30 T cell receptor beta chains given below trace back to one sample, sequenced in a study of blood T cell repertoires in COVID-19. This table comes from immunoSEQ multiplex PCR, and its TCRdb copy is limited to in-frame clones, with some not included. The sample lists 200,000 to 300,000 clones, about nine tenths seen once, with under 2% in the top ten. Sequenced: peripheral blood. These receptor sequences come from an older woman who had recovered from COVID-19.

The rearrangement joins TRBV4-1 to TRBJ2-2; D ambiguous. The CDR3 contains 16 residues. The V gene lost 1 base and the J gene lost 2 bases, with 11 bases spanning the gap. The germline CDR1 and CDR2 sequences are MGHRA and YSYEKL. CDR3 DNA sequence: TGCGCCAGCAGCCAAGGCCCTCAGCGAAACACCGGGGAGCTGTTTTTT. This codes for CASSQGPQRNTGELFF.

The chain has TRBV18 and TRBJ2-5; 7 bases are a match to TRBD1. CDR1 is KGHSH, CDR2 LQKENI, per germline. J lost 5 bases, V lost 8 bases, and 14 bases had no gene match. The CDR3 is 15 residues long. The CDR3 here is CASQRTGQRVETQYF. The CDR3, as DNA: TGTGCCAGCCAAAGGACAGGCCAAAGGGTGGAGACCCAGTACTTC.

The chain has TRBV4-1 and TRBJ2-1; 15 bases agree with TRBD2. Germline lookup yields CDR1 MGHRA and CDR2 YSYEKL. V gave up 4 bases and J gave up 4 bases; unmatched junction bases: 5. The CDR3 has 17 residues. The CDR3 DNA is TGCGCCAGCAGCCGTTTCGGGACTAGCGGGGGGTACAATGAGCAGTTCTTC. Encoded protein: CASSRFGTSGGYNEQFF.

V is TRBV5-8 and J is TRBJ2-1; 8 nucleotides agree with TRBD2. Losses at the gene ends were 4 bases for V and 2 bases for J; bases not matched to a gene: 2. The germline gives CDR1 SGHTS, CDR2 YDEGEE. This CDR3 spans 14 amino acids. In nucleotides, the CDR3 is TGTGCCAGCAGCCGCGGGGGGACCTACAATGAGCAGTTCTTC. Its translation: CASSRGGTYNEQFF.

The rearrangement joins TRBV4-2 to TRBJ2-7; a possible D gene is TRBD2 (6 bases). This CDR3 has 15 amino acids. The V end was cut by 0 bases, the J end by 0 bases, with 9 bases between. Germline CDR1 LGHNA, CDR2 YNFKEQ. Written as DNA, the CDR3 is TGTGCCAGCAGCCAAGAATCGCGGGGCTCCTACGAGCAGTACTTC. Translating it yields CASSQESRGSYEQYF.

The chain joins TRBV7-2 to TRBJ1-5; D not certain. Germline V lookup: CDR1 SGHTA, CDR2 FQGNSA. The length of the CDR3 is 16 residues. Trimming removed 5 bases from V and 6 bases from J, with 20 bases in between. The CDR3 coding sequence is TGTGCCAGCAGCCTTCAATCCGGGTCGGTCAGTCAGCCCCAGCATTTT. This encodes CASSLQSGSVSQPQHF. The whole variable domain, filled in from reference TRBV7-2 and TRBJ1-5, reads GAGVSQSPSNKVTEKGKDVELRCDPISGHTALYWYRQSLGQGLEFLIYFQGNSAPDKSGLPSDRFSAERTGGSVSTLTIQRTQQEDSAVYLCASSLQSGSVSQPQHFGDGTRLSIL.

The rearrangement links TRBV11-2 to TRBJ2-1; D perhaps matches TRBD2 (7 bases). Per the germline V gene, CDR1 is SGHAT and CDR2 is FQNNGV. The CDR3 spans 16 residues. V was cut by 5 bases and J by 3 bases, with 17 bases left in between. The CDR3 loop reads CASSLLRGGDYNEQFF. The CDR3 DNA reads TGTGCCAGCAGCCTACTGAGGGGGGGGGACTACAATGAGCAGTTCTTC. The full variable domain, in which reference TRBV11-2 and TRBJ2-1 provide the parts outside the CDR3, is EAGVAQSPRYKIIEKRQSVAFWCNPISGHATLYWYQQILGQGPKLLIQFQNNGVVDDSQLPKDRFSAERLKGVDSTLKIQPAKLEDSAVYLCASSLLRGGDYNEQFFGPGTRLTVL.

This clone was seen a handful of times. The V call is TRBV19, the J call TRBJ2-4; weak D call: TRBD1 (6 bases). Germline CDR1 LNHDA, CDR2 SQIVND (reference sequence). Deletions cut 7 bases from V and 4 bases from J, with 14 bases between. There are 14 residues in the CDR3. The CDR3 reads CASMKGEDKNIQYF. The CDR3 DNA reads as TGTGCCAGTATGAAGGGGGAAGATAAAAACATTCAGTACTTC. The full variable domain, rest sourced from reference TRBV19 and TRBJ2-4, is DGGITQSPKYLFRKEGQNVTLSCEQNLNHDAMYWYRQDPGQGLRLIYYSQIVNDFQKGDIAEGYSVSREKKESFPLTVTSAQKNPTAFYLCASMKGEDKNIQYFGAGTRLSVL.

V gene TRBV5-6 combines with J gene TRBJ2-7; the match to TRBD2 covers 8 bases. Germline V gene lookup returns CDR1 SGHDT and CDR2 YYEEEE. Unmatched junction bases numbered 1, after V lost 2 bases and J lost 0 bases. The CDR3 runs to 14 residues. The CDR3 DNA reads as TGTGCCAGCAGCTTCGGGGGGGCCTCCTACGAGCAGTACTTC. It translates to CASSFGGASYEQYF. The full variable domain, in which reference TRBV5-6 and TRBJ2-7 provide the parts outside the CDR3, is DAGVTQSPTHLIKTRGQQVTLRCSPKSGHDTVSWYQQALGQGPQFIFQYYEEEERQRGNFPDRFSGHQFPNYSSELNVNALLLGDSALYLCASSFGGASYEQYFGPGTRLTVT.

The V gene is TRBV5-1, the J gene TRBJ2-3; D remains ambiguous. CDR3 size: 14 residues. Trimming shortened V by 0 bases and J by 4 bases, and 9 bases separated the two germline ends. Germline CDR1 SGHRS, CDR2 YFSETQ. The CDR3 sequence: CASSLAGFSDTQYF. The CDR3 bases are TGCGCCAGCAGCTTGGCCGGTTTCTCAGATACGCAGTATTTT.

The V gene is TRBV20-1, the J gene TRBJ2-1; 7 nucleotides agree with TRBD2. The germline gives CDR1 DFQATT, CDR2 SNEGSKA (reference sequence). Trimming took 3 bases from V and 4 from J; bases not matched to a gene: 9. The CDR3 runs 15 residues. The CDR3 DNA reads as TGCAGTGCTAGTCCAAGCGGGGCGGAATACAATGAGCAGTTCTTC. It specifies CSASPSGAEYNEQFF.

The J gene is TRBJ1-2, the V gene TRBV5-4, with D possibly being TRBD1 (6 bases). The CDR3 sequence is 19 residues long. V lost 4 bases to trimming and J lost 5 bases, with 30 bases between them. In germline, CDR1 is SGHNT, CDR2 YYREEE (reference sequence). CDR3 DNA: TGTGCCAGCAGCCTAGGGGGGGGAGGGTTAAACCTTCTAGGGTATGGCTACACCTTC. It codes for CASSLGGGGLNLLGYGYTF.

The V gene is TRBV19, the J gene TRBJ1-1; possibly TRBD1 for D (6 bases). V lost 5 bases and J 12 bases, leaving 16 bases between the germline ends. The germline gives CDR1 LNHDA, CDR2 SQIVND (reference sequence). The CDR3 has 12 amino acids. CDR3 residues: CASSFRGGKTFF. DNA of the CDR3: TGTGCCAGTAGTTTCCGGGGGGGCAAGACTTTCTTT.

The chain joins TRBV11-2 to TRBJ2-5; tentative D call: TRBD2 (6 bases). CDR3 length: 15 amino acids. Germline V lookup: CDR1 SGHAT, CDR2 FQNNGV. Trimming shortened V by 0 bases and J by 4 bases, and 12 bases separated the two germline ends. In DNA form, the CDR3 reads TGTGCCAGCAGCTTAGATCCCGGGGGAGCAGAGACCCAGTACTTC. It translates to CASSLDPGGAETQYF.

This clone was recorded only once. J is TRBJ1-2 and V is TRBV7-2, with D perhaps TRBD1 (5 bases). The V gene lost 5 bases and the J gene lost 5 bases, with 24 bases spanning the gap. Germline V lookup: CDR1 SGHTA, CDR2 FQGNSA. There are 17 residues in the CDR3. CDR3 in amino acids: CASSQRLSGPGLYGYTF. The CDR3 DNA is TGTGCCAGCAGCCAGAGATTGTCCGGTCCAGGGCTTTATGGCTACACCTTC.

This rearrangement joins TRBV4-3 to TRBJ2-7; 9 bases match TRBD1. The germline gives CDR1 LGHNA, CDR2 YSLEER. This CDR3 contains 15 residues. The V gene end was trimmed by 0 bases and the J gene end by 2 bases; junction bases not matched to a gene: 2. The CDR3 DNA follows: TGCGCCAGCAGCCAAGATGGACAGGGGCCCTACGAGCAGTACTTC. Translation: CASSQDGQGPYEQYF.

Concerning this clone: Other nucleotide sequences in the sample specify the same CDR3. The chain has TRBV7-9 and TRBJ2-5; 11 bases line up with TRBD2. Germline CDR1 is SEHNR and CDR2 is FQNEAQ (reference sequence). The J segment lost 1 base and the V segment lost 2 bases, leaving 0 bases of the junction unmatched. The CDR3 totals 15 residues. CDR3: CASSLLAGGQETQYF. CDR3 DNA: TGTGCCAGCAGCTTACTAGCGGGGGGCCAAGAGACCCAGTACTTC.

This chain links TRBV6-6 with TRBJ1-2; D is perhaps TRBD1 (5 bases). The CDR3 sequence is 14 residues long. Germline CDR1 MNHNY, CDR2 SVGAGI (reference sequence). Trimming took off 2 bases at V and 1 base at J, with 8 bases between the two ends. CDR3 coding DNA: TGTGCCAGCAGTTACCCGACAGTTAACTATGGCTACACCTTC. Protein: CASSYPTVNYGYTF.

This sequence joins TRBV2 and TRBJ2-1; D remains unclear. Germline V gene sequence: CDR1 SNHLY, CDR2 FYNNEI. V was cut by 2 bases and J by 8 bases, with 16 bases left in between. The CDR3 length is 15 residues. CDR3 sequence: CASSERRRRGDEQFF. Here the CDR3 DNA reads TGTGCCAGCAGTGAACGCCGTCGGAGAGGCGATGAGCAGTTCTTC. Full variable domain (rest looked up from reference TRBV2 and TRBJ2-1): EPEVTQTPSHQVTQMGQEVILRCVPISNHLYFYWYRQILGQKVEFLVSFYNNEISEKSEIFDDQFSVERPDGSNFTLKIRSTKLEDSAMYFCASSERRRRGDEQFFGPGTRLTVL.

CDR3 in DNA: TGTGCCAGCAAACCCCGGGACAGGGGATATGGGCGCAATCAGCCCCAGCATTTT. Amino acids: CASKPRDRGYGRNQPQHF. V is TRBV27 and J is TRBJ1-5; TRBD1 agrees at 10 bases. With 7 bases clipped from V and 2 bases from J, the junction kept 14 bases outside the gene matches. This CDR3 has 18 amino acids. Germline assignment: CDR1 MNHEY and CDR2 SMNVEV (reference sequence).

Details on this clone: At one of its ends the junction is not consistent with the germline gene, which may arise from a read error. This sequence joins TRBV24-1 and TRBJ1-2; 7 bases align to TRBD1. The CDR3 loop spans 12 amino acids. Germline V CDR1 and CDR2: KGHDR, SFDVKD. CDR3 in amino acids: CATSDEGATGHF. CDR3 bases: TGTGCCACCAGTGATGAGGGGGCGACGGGACACTTC.

The chain couples TRBV5-5 to TRBJ2-5; D gene unclear. From germline, CDR1 is SGHKS and CDR2 YYEKEE (reference sequence). V lost 3 bases, J lost 8 bases, and 14 bases lay in between. This CDR3 region has 13 residues. This CDR3 is CASSSTKDTTQYF. The CDR3 coding sequence is TGTGCCAGCAGCTCCACCAAAGACACCACCCAGTACTTC.

The rearrangement uses TRBV6-5 and TRBJ1-4; 8 bases are a match to TRBD1. The J segment lost 2 bases and the V segment lost 7 bases, leaving 3 bases of the junction unmatched. From germline, CDR1 is MNHEY and CDR2 SVGAGI. This CDR3 has 14 residues. The CDR3 nucleotides are TGTGCCAGCAAATGGGACAGGACTAATGAAAAACTGTTTTTT. Encoded protein: CASKWDRTNEKLFF.

This clone was seen just once. This sequence joins TRBV28 and TRBJ1-2, with D hard to call. Trimming stripped 6 bases from V and 7 bases from J, with 12 bases between. The CDR3 has 12 amino acids. CDR1 is MDHEN and CDR2 is SYDVKM in the germline V gene. Here the CDR3 reads CASSRELRGYTF. The CDR3 coding sequence is TGTGCCAGCAGCCGCGAGCTTCGTGGCTACACCTTC.

This chain connects TRBV20-1 to TRBJ2-7, with D uncertain. The germline V gene has CDR1 DFQATT and CDR2 SNEGSKA (reference sequence). Trimming shortened V by 3 bases and J by 3 bases, and 6 bases separated the two germline ends. The CDR3 has 11 residues. The CDR3 DNA reads as TGCAGTGCTAGTGGTAACTACGAGCAGTACTTC. Translating gives CSASGNYEQYF.

This rearrangement joins TRBV3-1 (or the pseudogene TRBV3-2) to TRBJ1-4; perhaps TRBD1 as D (6 bases). The CDR3 runs to 14 residues. V shed 4 bases and J shed 7 bases, with 13 bases lying between them. Germline CDR1 reads LGHDT; CDR2 reads YNNKEL (reference sequence). CDR3 sequence (DNA): TGTGCCAGCAGCCTGGGGGCTTCGGGTGAAAAACTGTTTTTT. Amino acids: CASSLGASGEKLFF.

This clone was seen once. The chain carries TRBV6-4 and TRBJ2-3; D ambiguous. Germline CDR1 MRHNA, CDR2 SNTAGT. The CDR3 spans 14 residues. The CDR3 reads CAIRRVPNTDTQYF. The CDR3 DNA sequence: TGTGCGATCAGGCGCGTGCCAAACACAGATACGCAGTATTTT.

The chain couples TRBV6-1 to TRBJ2-3, with unresolved D. This CDR3 comprises 13 residues. Trimming removed 1 base at V and 7 bases at J, with 9 bases between. Germline CDR1 is MNHNS and CDR2 is SASEGT. The DNA of the CDR3 is TGTGCCAGCAGTGAAGGGCTACTAAATACGCAGTATTTT. Its protein is CASSEGLLNTQYF.

The chain links TRBV28 to TRBJ2-7, with TRBD1 identical over 7 bases. The CDR3 consists of 15 residues. Per germline, CDR1 MDHEN and CDR2 SYDVKM. V was pared by 1 base and J by 3 bases, with 6 bases of the junction left unmatched. CDR3 in DNA: TGTGCCAGCAGTTTATTTGGGACAGCTAACTACGAGCAGTACTTC. Its translation: CASSLFGTANYEQYF.

The chain uses TRBV6-5 and TRBJ2-1; 8 nucleotides align to TRBD2. Germline loops: CDR1 MNHEY, CDR2 SVGAGI. The J segment lost 9 bases and the V segment lost 6 bases, leaving 4 bases of the junction unmatched. This CDR3 contains 12 residues. The CDR3 nucleotides read TGTGCCAGCAGAAGGGCGGGGGGTGAGCAGTTCTTC. Translating gives CASRRAGGEQFF.